The T cell receptor (beta chain) described here comes from a study of T cells in Graves' hyperthyroidism and ophthalmopathy. CDR1 and CDR2 from the germline V gene are SGHVS and FQNEAQ. Trimming removed 3 bases from V and 3 bases from J; junction bases left unmatched: 4. The length of the CDR3 is 15 residues. Amplified TCR beta CDR3 regions came from RNA transcripts. With the HTBI primer set, the TCR CDR3 went through a first round of RT-PCR. From the multiplex PCR reads, TCRdb called clonotypes with MiXCR, one entry per CDR3 protein. The sample yields under 700,000 distinct CDR3 sequences, around 46% seen once. Findings and caveats of the study: Separating ophthalmopathy from stable hyperthyroidism was achieved by a 13 V-J model. Ophthalmopathy was identified by the model a median around 6 months ahead of onset.

For this clonotype: Its antigen is not identified.

Reasons for excluding patients were uncontrolled infection, other autoimmune disease, pregnancy or lactation. The receptor's source is a woman aged 18-30 years with Graves' hyperthyroidism. The sample taken for sequencing was peripheral blood or thyroid tissue (not recorded which). This chain uses TRBV7-8 with TRBJ2-2; 7 bases map to TRBD1. CDR3 amino acids: CASSFTGADTGELFF. CDR3 DNA sequence: TGTGCCAGCAGCTTCACAGGGGCGGACACCGGGGAGCTGTTTTTT. Full variable domain (outside the CDR3, taken from reference TRBV7-8 and TRBJ2-2): GAGVSQSPRYKVAKRGQDVALRCDPISGHVSLFWYQQALGQGPEFLTYFQNEAQLDKSGLPSDRFFAERPEGSVSTLKIQRTQQEDSAVYLCASSFTGADTGELFFGEGSRLTVL.